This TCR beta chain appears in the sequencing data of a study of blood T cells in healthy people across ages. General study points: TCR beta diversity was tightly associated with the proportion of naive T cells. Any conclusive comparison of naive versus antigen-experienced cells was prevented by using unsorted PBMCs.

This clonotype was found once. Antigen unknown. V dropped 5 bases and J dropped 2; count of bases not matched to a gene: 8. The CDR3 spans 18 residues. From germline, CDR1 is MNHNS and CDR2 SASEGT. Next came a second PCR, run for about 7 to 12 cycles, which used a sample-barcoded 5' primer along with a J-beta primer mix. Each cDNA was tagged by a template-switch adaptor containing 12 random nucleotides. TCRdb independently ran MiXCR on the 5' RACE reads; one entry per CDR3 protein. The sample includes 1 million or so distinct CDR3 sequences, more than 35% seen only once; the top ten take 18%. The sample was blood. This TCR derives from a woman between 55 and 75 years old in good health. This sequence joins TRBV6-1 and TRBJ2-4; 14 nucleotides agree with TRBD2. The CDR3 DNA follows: TGTGCCAGCAGTCCCGGGACTAGCGGGAGTGGGACCAAAAACATTCAGTACTTC. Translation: CASSPGTSGSGTKNIQYF.